The 8 T cell receptor beta chains given below trace back to one sample, sequenced in a study of T cells in tumors after PD-1 blockade. Profiled with immunoSEQ multiplex PCR; TCRdb holds only in-frame clones, not every one. The table includes around 50,000 clones, 75% to 80% detected once. The sequences come from PBMCs, collected before anti-PD-1 treatment. The receptor source for this set is a human donor with basal cell carcinoma.

This chain joins TRBV12-5 and TRBJ2-1; D is perhaps TRBD1 (5 bases). Trimming removed 6 bases at V and 12 bases at J, with 12 bases between. The CDR3 is made up of 11 amino acids. Germline values: CDR1 LGHNT, CDR2 FRNRAP. CDR3 nucleotide sequence: TGTGCTAGTGGCAGTAGAGACAGGCAGTTCTTC. Translating it yields CASGSRDRQFF.

This sequence joins TRBV2 and TRBJ2-7, with D tentatively TRBD1 (6 bases). There are 13 residues in the CDR3. Germline V gives CDR1 SNHLY, CDR2 FYNNEI. The V end was cut by 7 bases, the J end by 0 bases, with 10 bases between. The CDR3 region has the DNA TGTGCCAGCAAAGGGGGTGACTCCTACGAGCAGTACTTC. This sequence encodes CASKGGDSYEQYF.

The chain carries TRBV2 and TRBJ2-2; D possibly corresponds to TRBD1 (5 bases). Trimming cost V 8 bases and J 4 bases, with 14 bases left between them. The CDR3 covers 14 residues. Per the germline V gene, CDR1 is SNHLY and CDR2 is FYNNEI. The CDR3 DNA reads TGTGCCAGCCTGTTCCAGGGTCCCACCGGGGAGCTGTTTTTT. Protein: CASLFQGPTGELFF.

The chain links TRBV18 to TRBJ1-1; D is undetermined. CDR3 size: 15 residues. Trimming took 0 bases from V and 1 from J, leaving 9 bases between them. CDR1 is KGHSH and CDR2 is LQKENI in the germline V gene. The CDR3 sequence is CASSPPKGGNTEAFF. CDR3 bases: TGTGCCAGCTCACCACCTAAGGGAGGGAACACTGAAGCTTTCTTT.

In this sample, this clone turned up a few times. This chain uses TRBV24-1 with TRBJ1-5; no clear D. The CDR3 covers 15 residues. V was pared by 5 bases and J by 0 bases, with 10 bases between. CDR1 KGHDR and CDR2 SFDVKD come from the germline V gene. CDR3 in DNA: TGTGCCACCAGTGGGGCCTCTAATAGCAATCAGCCCCAGCATTTT. It yields the protein CATSGASNSNQPQHF.

V usage is TRBV6-1 and J usage is TRBJ2-5, with TRBD2 matching over 9 bases. Per germline, CDR1 MNHNS and CDR2 SASEGT. The CDR3 consists of 17 residues. The J segment lost 5 bases and the V segment lost 4 bases, leaving 14 bases of the junction unmatched. CDR3 region: CASSGQSRGTSRETQYF. DNA for the CDR3: TGTGCCAGCAGTGGGCAATCTCGGGGGACTAGCAGGGAGACCCAGTACTTC.

The chain uses TRBV1 and TRBJ2-7; the table's D call TRBD2 went unverified against the DNA. TRBV1 is a pseudogene locus. CDR3 length: 23 residues. CDR3 in amino acids: CTSSPVSSGKARTSTKLVPEQYF. The CDR3, as DNA: TGCACCAGCAGCCCCGTAAGTAGCGGGAAAGCTAGAACGTCCACGAAATTGGTCCCCGAGCAGTACTTC.

Remarks on this clone: A read error may account for a junction end that differs from germline. J is TRBJ2-4 and V is TRBV28, with 10 nucleotides matching TRBD1. The CDR3 has 12 residues. Germline V gene sequence: CDR1 MDHEN, CDR2 SYDVKM. The chain's CDR3 is CASSQTGTGVHF. DNA for the CDR3: TGTGCCAGCAGCCAGACCGGGACAGGGGTACACTTC.